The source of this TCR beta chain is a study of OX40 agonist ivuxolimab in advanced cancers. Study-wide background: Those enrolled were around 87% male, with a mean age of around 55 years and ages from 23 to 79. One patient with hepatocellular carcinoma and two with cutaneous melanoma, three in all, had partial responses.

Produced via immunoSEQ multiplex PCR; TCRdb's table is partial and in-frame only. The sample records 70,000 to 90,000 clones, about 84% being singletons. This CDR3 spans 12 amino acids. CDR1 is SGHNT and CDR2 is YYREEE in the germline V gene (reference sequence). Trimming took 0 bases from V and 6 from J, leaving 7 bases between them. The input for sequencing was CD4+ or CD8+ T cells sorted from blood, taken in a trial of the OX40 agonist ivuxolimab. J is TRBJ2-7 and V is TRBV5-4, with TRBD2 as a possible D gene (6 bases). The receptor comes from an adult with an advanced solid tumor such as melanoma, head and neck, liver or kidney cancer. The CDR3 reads CASSLEGGEQYF. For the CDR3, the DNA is TGTGCCAGCAGCTTGGAGGGAGGCGAGCAGTACTTC.